The rows below give T cell receptor beta chains drawn from one sample of a study of beta chain features in type 1 diabetes. Profiling relied on immunoSEQ multiplex PCR, and the TCRdb table lists in-frame clones only, not all of them. The sample contains approximately 260,000 clones, roughly 22% of which appear only once. Sequenced material: naive CD4+ T cells from blood. The origin of the receptors is a woman aged 40 to 50 with type 1 diabetes. Each CDR3 is given with its conserved first and last residue. D genes are given only for firm matches. Clone size appears in some rows only: once, few, many, or a class for an expanded clone.

clone_size j_call d_call cdr3_length v_call cdr3_nt cdr3_aa
- TRBJ2-7 TRBD2 15 TRBV18 TGTGCCAGCTCACGACAGACTAGCGGGGCCTACGAGCAGTACTTC CASSRQTSGAYEQYF
- TRBJ2-3 - 10 TRBV20-1 TGCAGTGCTCGGACTACTACGCAGTATTTT CSARTTTQYF
few TRBJ2-1 TRBD2 15 TRBV11-3 TGTGCCAGCAGCTTATCAGGGACTAGCTACAATGAGCAGTTCTTC CASSLSGTSYNEQFF
- TRBJ1-3 TRBD1 16 TRBV9 TGTGCCAGCAGCGGCTCGGGGACAGTCTCTGGAAACACCATATATTTT CASSGSGTVSGNTIYF
few TRBJ1-1 - 13 TRBV18 TGTGCCAGCTCACCCGCAGAGGATACTGAAGCTTTCTTT CASSPAEDTEAFF
- TRBJ2-1 - 13 TRBV30 TGTGCCTGGATGGCCACCCAATACAATGAGCAGTTCTTC CAWMATQYNEQFF
- TRBJ2-4 - 14 TRBV9 TGTGCCAGCAGCCCCCTAGGGGATAGGAACATTCAGTACTTC CASSPLGDRNIQYF
- TRBJ2-1 - 11 TRBV9 TGTGCCAGCAGCGTAGCGGGTGAGCAGTTCTTC CASSVAGEQFF
- TRBJ2-1 TRBD1 18 TRBV28 TGTGCCAGCAGTCCCTCCCCGCCCGGGACAGGGAGGGGTTATGAGCAGTTCTTC CASSPSPPGTGRGYEQFF
- TRBJ2-5 TRBD2 17 TRBV5-1 TGCGCCAGCAGCTTGGAACTTAGCGGGAGGGCCGGAGAGACCCAGTACTTC CASSLELSGRAGETQYF
- TRBJ1-1 TRBD1 15 TRBV5-1 TGCGCCAGCAGCTCCCCGGGACAGGGTGGGACTGAAGCTTTCTTT CASSSPGQGGTEAFF
few TRBJ2-5 TRBD2 15 TRBV5-4 TGTGCCAGCAGCTTGGGGGGGAGGGCCCAAGAGACCCAGTACTTC CASSLGGRAQETQYF
- TRBJ2-5 - 15 TRBV11-1 TGTGCCAGCAGCCCCCCCGGAGGGAGAGGCGAGACCCAGTACTTC CASSPPGGRGETQYF
few TRBJ2-5 - 15 TRBV28 TGTGCCAGCAGCCCGCACGAGGCAGGGCAAGAGACCCAGTACTTC CASSPHEAGQETQYF
few TRBJ1-1 - 13 TRBV13 TGTGCCAGCAGCTTACAACGGTACACTGAAGCTTTCTTT CASSLQRYTEAFF
- TRBJ2-5 TRBD1 15 TRBV18 TGTGCCAGCTCACGGAAGGGACAGGGTGCGGAGACCCAGTACTTC CASSRKGQGAETQYF
few TRBJ2-3 TRBD1 16 TRBV23-1 TGCGCCAGCAGTCAATCTCGCCAGGGGGTCGCAGATACGCAGTATTTT CASSQSRQGVADTQYF
- TRBJ2-1 TRBD1 16 TRBV6-6 TGTGCCAGCAGCCCCAAGGGGACAGGGGGTGGGAATGAGCAGTTCTTC CASSPKGTGGGNEQFF
few TRBJ2-1 TRBD2 14 TRBV9 TGTGCCAGCAGCGGACTAGCGGTCTACAATGAGCAGTTCTTC CASSGLAVYNEQFF
few TRBJ1-2 - 13 TRBV5-4 TGTGCCAGCAGCCGAACAGGGCCGGGGGGCTACACCTTC CASSRTGPGGYTF
- TRBJ2-1 - 17 TRBV5-1 TGCGCCAGCAGCTTCGGGGTAGCGGTGACCAACCGCGATGAGCAGTTCTTC CASSFGVAVTNRDEQFF
- TRBJ2-5 TRBD2 16 TRBV4-1 TGCGCCAGCAGCCAAGGACTAGCGGGGGGGTCTGAGACCCAGTACTTC CASSQGLAGGSETQYF
few TRBJ1-5 - 13 TRBV30 TGTGCCTGGAGCGGAGATAGCAATCAGCCCCAGCATTTT CAWSGDSNQPQHF
- TRBJ2-7 TRBD2 17 TRBV4-2 TGTGCCAGCAGCCAAGAAGGGGCTAGCGGGTACTCCTACGAGCAGTACTTC CASSQEGASGYSYEQYF